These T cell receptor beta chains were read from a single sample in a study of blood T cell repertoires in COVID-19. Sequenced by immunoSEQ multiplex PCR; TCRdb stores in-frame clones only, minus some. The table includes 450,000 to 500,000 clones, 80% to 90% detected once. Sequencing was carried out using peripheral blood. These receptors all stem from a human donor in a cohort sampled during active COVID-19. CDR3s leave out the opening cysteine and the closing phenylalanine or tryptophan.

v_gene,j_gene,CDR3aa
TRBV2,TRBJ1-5,ASRRNTNQPQH
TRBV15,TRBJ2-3,ATSRDGGLAGGADTQY
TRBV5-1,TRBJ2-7,ASSLVLAEPPYEQY
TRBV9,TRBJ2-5,ASSAPGLQETQY
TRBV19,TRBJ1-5,ASRTDRGGGQPQH
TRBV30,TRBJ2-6,AWGGLGAGANVLT
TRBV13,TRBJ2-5,ASSRFETGQGEETQY
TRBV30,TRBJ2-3,AWSGTGGTDTQY
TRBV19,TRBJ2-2,ASSPLTSGRPNTGELF
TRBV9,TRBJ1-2,ASSVPLGDGYT
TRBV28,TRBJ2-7,ASSSPGLAFYEQY
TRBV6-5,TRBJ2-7,ASRERGHYYEQY
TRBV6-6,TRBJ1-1,ASSYVRGQDTEAF
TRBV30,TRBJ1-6,AWSVRDSPLH
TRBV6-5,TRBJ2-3,ASSPGYDTQY
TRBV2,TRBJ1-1,ASIAAGVNTEAF
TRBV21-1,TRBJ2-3,ASSRLAGETDTQY
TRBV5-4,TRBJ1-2,ASSLEGQGYGYT
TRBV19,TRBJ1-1,ASRLGGRNTEAF
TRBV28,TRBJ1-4,ASSEGGGEKLF
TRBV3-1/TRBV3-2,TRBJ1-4,ASSPLMGADEKLF
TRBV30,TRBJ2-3,AWSSAGWRGDTQY
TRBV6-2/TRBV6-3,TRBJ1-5,ASSHRSRGNQPQH
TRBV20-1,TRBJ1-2,SASYLNYGYT
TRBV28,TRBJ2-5,ATRLAGVEETQY
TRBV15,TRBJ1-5,ATSRDRQGAVQPQH
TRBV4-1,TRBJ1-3,ASSQDARRGNTIY
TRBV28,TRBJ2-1,ASSFPLELSYNEQF
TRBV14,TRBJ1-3,ASSHSWGLDRSSSGNTIY
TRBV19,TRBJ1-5,ASSTGTGPDQPQH
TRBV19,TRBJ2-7,ASSVTGGYISYEQY
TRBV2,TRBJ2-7,ASSERYEQY
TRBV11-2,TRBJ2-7,ASSSRGQGGHEQY
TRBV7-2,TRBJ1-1,ASSPRTDKNTEAF
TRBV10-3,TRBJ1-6,AGRGRDNSPLH
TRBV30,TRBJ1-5,AWSMRTGTYSNQPQH
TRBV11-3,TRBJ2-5,ASSPGLAGSQETQY
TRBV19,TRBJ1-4,ASRTGTADEKLF
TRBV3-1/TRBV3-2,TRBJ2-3,ASRLAGSGADTQY
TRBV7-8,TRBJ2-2,ASSASPLFEREGLGRAGELF
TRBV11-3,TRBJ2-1,ASSSSAGEQF
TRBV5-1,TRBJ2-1,ASSSDSSSYNEQF
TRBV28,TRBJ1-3,ASRGDRPGGNTIY
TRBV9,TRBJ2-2,ASSGQRTGELF
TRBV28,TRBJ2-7,ASRNRGEGYEQY
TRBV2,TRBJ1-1,ASSLVRDRLTEAF